The 3 T cell receptor beta chains in this list originate from one sample, sequenced in a study of glioma-infiltrating T cells. The iRepertoire nested amplicon-rescue multiplex PCR amplified TCR alpha and beta CDR3s from RNA. TCRdb itself ran the multiplex PCR reads through MiXCR, one entry per CDR3 protein. Here the sample spans about 110,000 distinct CDR3 sequences, less than 30% being singletons. Sequenced: glioma tissue, nonneoplastic brain tissue, or PBMCs (not recorded which). All receptors come from a human donor with low-grade glioma or glioblastoma, undergoing nonglioma brain surgery, or in good health (not recorded which).

This clonotype has at least ten counts. The chain recombines TRBV28 with TRBJ1-2; TRBD1 agrees at 8 bases. The trim removed 6 bases at V and 8 bases at J, leaving 11 bases unmatched. Germline V lookup: CDR1 MDHEN, CDR2 SYDVKM. The length of the CDR3 is 14 residues. CDR3 amino acids: CASRSQGVGEGYTF. The DNA of the CDR3 is TGTGCCAGCAGGTCACAGGGGGTGGGGGAGGGCTACACCTTC.

This clonotype was recorded at least ten times. The chain combines TRBV29-1 with TRBJ2-7; 7 positions match TRBD1. The ends lost 4 bases at V and 5 bases at J; junction bases unmatched: 5. This CDR3 is 12 amino acids long. Germline assignment: CDR1 SQVTM and CDR2 ANQGSEA. Written as DNA, the CDR3 is TGCAGCGTTGGACCGACAGGGAACGAGCAGTACTTC. This gives the protein CSVGPTGNEQYF.

This clonotype was recorded at least ten times. The CDR3, as DNA: TGTGCCAGCAGCCGTCTAGCGGGAAGTGGATACTACGAGCAGTACTTC. It codes for CASSRLAGSGYYEQYF. The chain combines TRBV5-4 with TRBJ2-7; TRBD2 matches at 9 bases. Germline CDR1 is SGHNT and CDR2 is YYREEE (reference sequence). Trimming removed 4 bases from V and 3 bases from J; junction bases left unmatched: 11. The CDR3 is made up of 16 amino acids.